The present T cell receptor (beta chain) was sequenced within a study of blood T cell repertoires in COVID-19. Study in general: Donors in the United States, Italy and Spain gave samples during acute or convalescent COVID-19. Nucleic acid was either cDNA or gDNA, and it came from T cells, B-cell-depleted T cells, or PBMCs.

Individuals drawn from under 30 US areas were roughly 18 to 89 years old. Each participant's cohort was designated according to participant-reported clinical history. The repertoire was sequenced with immunoSEQ multiplex PCR; TCRdb's copy has only in-frame clones and lacks some. The repertoire has some 140,000 clones, roughly 80% of them found once; the top ten carry 5.5%. The sequenced sample consisted of PBMCs or T cells enriched from blood (not recorded which). The TCR originated in a man aged 35-49 years with acute COVID-19.

The CDR3 protein is CASSLSLIQGYNSPLHF. In DNA form, the CDR3 reads TGTGCCAGCAGTTTATCCTTAATCCAGGGTTATAATTCACCCCTCCACTTT. The V and J genes are TRBV28 and TRBJ1-6; possible D gene TRBD1, 5 bases. V lost 1 base, J lost 4 bases, and 14 bases lay in between. The CDR3 has 17 residues. Germline V lookup: CDR1 MDHEN, CDR2 SYDVKM.